This T cell receptor beta chain was found in a study of blood T cells in healthy people across ages. For the second PCR, which ran for 7 to 11 cycles, a sample-barcoded 5' primer and a J-beta primer mix were used. TCRdb reprocessed the 5' RACE reads via MiXCR and lists one record per CDR3 protein. The table shows roughly 700,000 distinct CDR3 sequences, with about half occurring only once. V gave up 0 bases and J gave up 6 bases, with 8 bases separating them. The CDR3 sequence is 13 residues long. Germline values: CDR1 SGHTA, CDR2 FQGNSA. The sample holds a few counts of this clonotype. The V and J genes are TRBV7-2 and TRBJ2-5; D remains unclear. This TCR came from an older woman in good health. The sample consisted of blood. The CDR3: CASSLAGLQTQYF. The CDR3 DNA follows: TGTGCCAGCAGCTTAGCCGGCCTCCAGACCCAGTACTTC.